This T cell receptor beta chain derives from a study of T-cell memory formation after mild COVID-19. Across the whole study: TCR clusters were mostly donor specific. Study-level findings and limits: A balance of CD4 and CD8 characterized clones contracting day 15 to 85, whereas later expanders leaned CD4+. Memory from before infection featured some responding clones, which suggests cross-reactive memory joined. CM and EM subsets held most contracting CD4+ clones; EMRA held CD8+ ones.

TCRdb independently ran MiXCR on the 5' RACE reads; one entry per CDR3 protein. This repertoire shows under 250,000 distinct CDR3 sequences, over 8.5% found once; its top ten account for approximately 20%. The CDR3 runs 13 residues. In germline, CDR1 is SEHNR, CDR2 FQNEAQ (reference sequence). V shed 5 bases and J shed 2 bases, with 9 bases lying between them. The table lists this clonotype with a few counts. The target antigen is unknown. The chain is built from TRBV7-9 and TRBJ2-5; tentative D call: TRBD1 (5 bases). This sequence originates from a man between 18 and 29 years old who had mild COVID-19 (a few samples of this study predate the infection). Cell type and time point are not known. The source material was PBMCs or a T cell subset sorted from them (not recorded which). The CDR3 sequence is CASSPTVQETQYF. The DNA for the CDR3 is TGTGCCAGCAGCCCGACAGTTCAAGAGACCCAGTACTTC.